The source of this TCR beta chain is a study of blood T cell repertoires in COVID-19. Clones were read by immunoSEQ multiplex PCR, and TCRdb kept only the in-frame ones, dropping some. In the table there are some 190,000 clones, more than 85% of which are singletons. Per germline, CDR1 SGHDT and CDR2 YYEEEE. Losses at the gene ends were 0 bases for V and 3 bases for J; bases not matched to a gene: 6. This CDR3 has 16 amino acids. The receptor was isolated from a woman aged 40 to 50 in a cohort exposed to, infected with or recovered from COVID-19 (not recorded which). The chain has TRBV5-6 and TRBJ2-1, with TRBD2 matching 7 bases. Sequences were obtained from PBMCs or T cells enriched from blood (not recorded which). The CDR3 loop is CASSLGLAVIYNEQFF. As DNA, the CDR3 is TGTGCCAGCAGCTTGGGCCTAGCGGTGATCTACAATGAGCAGTTCTTC.